The rows below give T cell receptor beta chains drawn from one sample of a study of T cell changes during pregnancy in multiple sclerosis. Method: immunoSEQ multiplex PCR; TCRdb's copy keeps in-frame clones and lacks some. The sample has about 50,000 clones; roughly 93% are singletons. Sequencing was performed on CD8+ T cells from peripheral blood mononuclear cells, taken in the first trimester of pregnancy. The receptor source for this set is a female donor with multiple sclerosis, enrolled in a pregnancy study. Both conserved end residues are part of each CDR3. D genes are given only for firm matches. Expanded clones are given a class, and other clones once, few, many or no size at all.

>TRBJ2-7|-|TRBD1|TRBV28
TGTGCCAGCAGTCCGGGACAGGGGGCTTCCTACGAGCAGTACTTC
CASSPGQGASYEQYF
>TRBJ1-5|-|TRBD1|TRBV9
TGTGCCAGCAGCCCAGGGACAGTCAATCAGCCCCAGCATTTT
CASSPGTVNQPQHF
>TRBJ2-1|-|TRBD1|TRBV7-7
TGTGCCAGCAGCCGGGGACAGGGAGGAGACAATGAGCAGTTCTTC
CASSRGQGGDNEQFF
>TRBJ2-7|-|-|TRBV27
TGTGCCAGCAGTTTGGTAGCGCGTTCCTACGAGCAGTACTTC
CASSLVARSYEQYF
>TRBJ1-4|-|-|TRBV7-2
TGTGCCAGCAGCGCCCTAGGATGGGGGCAGGCTAATGAAAAACTGTTTTTT
CASSALGWGQANEKLFF
>TRBJ2-1|-|-|TRBV27
TGTGCCAGCAGCCCGGACAGTTACAATGAGCAGTTCTTC
CASSPDSYNEQFF
>TRBJ1-1|once|TRBD1|TRBV5-4
TGTGCCAGCAGCTACTACCCCCTCAGGGGGAAAGAGAACACTGAAGCTTTCTTT
CASSYYPLRGKENTEAFF
>TRBJ1-2|-|-|TRBV4-1
TGCGCCAGCAGCCAAAGTAGAGGGATTGGCTACACCTTC
CASSQSRGIGYTF
>TRBJ2-5|-|TRBD2|TRBV2
TGTGCCAGCATTCACGGACTAGCGGGGGTCTTGGAGACCCAGTACTTC
CASIHGLAGVLETQYF
>TRBJ1-2|-|TRBD1|TRBV30
TGTGCCTGGAGTCCGGGACAGGGGAATGTAGGCTACACCTTC
CAWSPGQGNVGYTF
>TRBJ2-1|-|-|TRBV4-3
TGCGCCAGCAGCCAAGACAGGGTCCACTACAATGAGCAGTTCTTC
CASSQDRVHYNEQFF
>TRBJ2-1|-|-|TRBV2
TGTGCCAGCAGCGCCGGGTCCGAGCAGTTCTTC
CASSAGSEQFF
>TRBJ2-7|-|-|TRBV5-6
TGTGCCAGCAGCTACTCGGGGGATAATACCTACGAGCAGTACTTC
CASSYSGDNTYEQYF
>TRBJ2-5|-|-|TRBV6-5
TGTGCCAGCAGTTACTCTATAGGACAGCCCGAAGAGACCCAGTACTTC
CASSYSIGQPEETQYF
>TRBJ2-7|-|-|TRBV7-6
TGTGCCAGCAGCTTAGCGGCAGGCGAACGCTCCTACGAGCAGTACTTC
CASSLAAGERSYEQYF
>TRBJ1-2|-|-|TRBV29-1
TGCAGCGTTGTGGACACGGGGGTAATCTATGGCTACACCTTC
CSVVDTGVIYGYTF
>TRBJ1-2|-|TRBD1|TRBV23-1
TGCGCCAGAGGGGGCCCTCCAATTCCCTTCTATGGCTACACCTTC
CARGGPPIPFYGYTF
>TRBJ1-1|-|-|TRBV20-1
TGCAGTGCTAGACAGGTTACTGAAGCTTTCTTT
CSARQVTEAFF
>TRBJ1-5|-|-|TRBV25-1
TGTGCCAGCAGTGAATCGGGTAACGCGGGGCAGCCCCAGCATTTT
CASSESGNAGQPQHF
>TRBJ1-5|once|TRBD1|TRBV4-1
TGCGCCAGCAGCTTCCAGGGGGCGGCTCAGCCCCAGCATTTT
CASSFQGAAQPQHF
>TRBJ2-7|-|-|TRBV30
TGTGCCTGGAGTCTTACCTACGAGCAGTACTTC
CAWSLTYEQYF
>TRBJ2-7|-|TRBD2|TRBV7-2
TGTGCCAGCAGCTTAGCTAGCGGGGGGGCCCATGCCTACGAGCAGTACTTC
CASSLASGGAHAYEQYF
>TRBJ2-5|-|-|TRBV15
TGTGCCACAGGAGCTAACGGGGAAGAGACCCAGTACTTC
CATGANGEETQYF
>TRBJ2-3|once|-|TRBV29-1
TGCAGCGTTGAGGGGGCGGGAGAGTATGATACGCAGTATTTT
CSVEGAGEYDTQYF
>TRBJ1-3|-|-|TRBV21-1
TGTGCCAGCAGCCTAAGGGGGGGGTACCCTGGAAACACCATATATTTT
CASSLRGGYPGNTIYF
>TRBJ1-2|few|TRBD1|TRBV5-5
TGTGCCAGCAGCCCCGGACAGGCAGGCCGGGGAGGCTACACCTTC
CASSPGQAGRGGYTF
>TRBJ2-6|-|-|TRBV5-1
TGCGCCAGCAGCCAGTACTCTGGGGCCAACGTCCTGACTTTC
CASSQYSGANVLTF
>TRBJ1-6|-|TRBD1|TRBV9
TGTGCCAGCAGCGGGACAGGGTGGGATTCACCCCTCCACTTT
CASSGTGWDSPLHF
>TRBJ2-7|-|-|TRBV5-4
TGTGCCAGCAGCTTTCTTCGCCGGGAGCAGTACTTC
CASSFLRREQYF
>TRBJ2-1|-|TRBD1|TRBV11-2
TGTGCCAGCAGCTTGGGACAGGGGCCCTTTAATGAGCAGTTCTTC
CASSLGQGPFNEQFF
>TRBJ1-5|-|-|TRBV28
TGTGCCAGCATAAGTCGTACGAGGGTGTGGCATTTT
CASISRTRVWHF
>TRBJ2-7|-|TRBD2|TRBV2
TGTGCCAGCAGGGGACTAGCGGGGGAAAACTACGAGCAGTACTTC
CASRGLAGENYEQYF